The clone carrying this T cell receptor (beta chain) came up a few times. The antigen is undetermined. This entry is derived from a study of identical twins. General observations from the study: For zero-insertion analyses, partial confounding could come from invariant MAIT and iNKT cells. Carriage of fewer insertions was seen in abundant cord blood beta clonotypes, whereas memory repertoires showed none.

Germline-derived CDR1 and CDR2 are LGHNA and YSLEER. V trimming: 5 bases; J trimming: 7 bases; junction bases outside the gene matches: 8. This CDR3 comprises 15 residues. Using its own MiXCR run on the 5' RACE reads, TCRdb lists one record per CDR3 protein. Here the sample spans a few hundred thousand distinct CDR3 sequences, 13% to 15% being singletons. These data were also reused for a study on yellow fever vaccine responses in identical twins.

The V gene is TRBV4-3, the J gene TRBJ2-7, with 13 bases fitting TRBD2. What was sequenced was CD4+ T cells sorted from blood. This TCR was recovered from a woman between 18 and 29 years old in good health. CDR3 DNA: TGCGCCAGCAGCTCCCGACTAGCGGGAGGTAGGGAGCAGTACTTC. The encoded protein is CASSSRLAGGREQYF.